The sequence of this TCR beta chain was determined in a study of blood T cell repertoires in COVID-19. Study overall: Acute and convalescent COVID-19 specimens originated in the United States, Italy and Spain.

In the original processing: Reference gene primer amplification gave estimated nucleated cell counts. The protocol was immunoSEQ multiplex PCR, while the TCRdb copy is restricted to in-frame clones and leaves out a portion. D and trimming come from the DNA, and the V and J calls and clone size come from that table. The data hold under 100,000 clones, with more than 70% observed a single time. This CDR3 is 16 amino acids long. Unmatched junction bases numbered 11, after V lost 2 bases and J lost 10 bases. CDR1 and CDR2 from the germline V gene are MNHEY and SVGEGT. The chain joins TRBV6-2 or TRBV6-3 to TRBJ2-1; 10 nucleotides line up with TRBD2. What was sequenced was peripheral blood. This TCR was sampled from an older woman with acute or convalescent COVID-19. CDR3 DNA sequence: TGTGCCAGCAGTTACCAGCGAGCGGGGGGGAGGGAGGAGCAGTTCTTC. Translating gives CASSYQRAGGREEQFF.